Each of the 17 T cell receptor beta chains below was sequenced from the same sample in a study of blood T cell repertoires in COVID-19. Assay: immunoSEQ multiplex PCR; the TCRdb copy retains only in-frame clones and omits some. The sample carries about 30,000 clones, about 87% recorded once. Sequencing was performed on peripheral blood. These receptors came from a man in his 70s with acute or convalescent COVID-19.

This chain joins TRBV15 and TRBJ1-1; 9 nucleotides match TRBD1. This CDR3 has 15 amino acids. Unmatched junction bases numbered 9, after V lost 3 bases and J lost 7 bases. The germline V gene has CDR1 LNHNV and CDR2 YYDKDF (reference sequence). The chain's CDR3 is CATSSAGTGRREAFF. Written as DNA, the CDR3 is TGTGCCACCAGCAGTGCCGGGACAGGGCGCCGTGAAGCTTTCTTT.

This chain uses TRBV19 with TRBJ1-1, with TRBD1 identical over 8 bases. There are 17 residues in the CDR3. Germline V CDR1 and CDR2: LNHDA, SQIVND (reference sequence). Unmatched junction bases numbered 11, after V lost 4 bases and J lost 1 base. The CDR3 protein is CASSTATGGWGNTEAFF. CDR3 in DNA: TGTGCCAGTAGTACGGCTACAGGGGGTTGGGGGAACACTGAAGCTTTCTTT.

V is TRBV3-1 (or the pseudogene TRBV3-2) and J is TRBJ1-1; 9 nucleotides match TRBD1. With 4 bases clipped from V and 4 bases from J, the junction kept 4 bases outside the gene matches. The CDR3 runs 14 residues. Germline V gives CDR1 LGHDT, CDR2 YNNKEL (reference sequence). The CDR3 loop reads CASSPGQGGTEAFF. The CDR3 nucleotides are TGTGCCAGCAGCCCGGGACAGGGAGGCACTGAAGCTTTCTTT.

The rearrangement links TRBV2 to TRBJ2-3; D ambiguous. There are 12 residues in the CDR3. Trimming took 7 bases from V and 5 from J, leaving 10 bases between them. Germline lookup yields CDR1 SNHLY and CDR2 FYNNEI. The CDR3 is CASTVVIDTQYF. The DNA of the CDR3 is TGTGCCAGCACGGTAGTAATAGATACGCAGTATTTT.

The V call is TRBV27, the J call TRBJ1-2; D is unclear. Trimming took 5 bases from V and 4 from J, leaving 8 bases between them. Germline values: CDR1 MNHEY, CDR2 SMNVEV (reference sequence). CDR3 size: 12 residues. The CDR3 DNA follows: TGTGCCAGCAGTCCCACCGGCTATGGCTACACCTTC. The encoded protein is CASSPTGYGYTF.

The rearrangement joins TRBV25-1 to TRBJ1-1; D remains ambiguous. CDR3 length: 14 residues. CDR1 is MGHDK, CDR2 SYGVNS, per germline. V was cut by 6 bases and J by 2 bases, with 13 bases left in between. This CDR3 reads CASSAMFDNTEAFF. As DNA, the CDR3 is TGTGCCAGCAGCGCTATGTTTGATAACACTGAAGCTTTCTTT.

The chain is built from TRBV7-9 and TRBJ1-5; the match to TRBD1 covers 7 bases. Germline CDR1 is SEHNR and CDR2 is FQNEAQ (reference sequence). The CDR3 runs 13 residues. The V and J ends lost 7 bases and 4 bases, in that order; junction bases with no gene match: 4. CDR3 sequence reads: CASTLGQNQPQHF. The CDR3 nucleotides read TGTGCCAGCACCCTGGGACAGAATCAGCCCCAGCATTTT.

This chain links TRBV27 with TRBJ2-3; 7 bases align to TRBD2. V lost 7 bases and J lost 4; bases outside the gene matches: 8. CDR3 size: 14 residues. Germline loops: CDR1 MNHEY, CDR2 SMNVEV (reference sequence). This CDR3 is CASTVGGSADTQYF. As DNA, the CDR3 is TGTGCCAGCACCGTGGGAGGGTCTGCAGATACGCAGTATTTT.

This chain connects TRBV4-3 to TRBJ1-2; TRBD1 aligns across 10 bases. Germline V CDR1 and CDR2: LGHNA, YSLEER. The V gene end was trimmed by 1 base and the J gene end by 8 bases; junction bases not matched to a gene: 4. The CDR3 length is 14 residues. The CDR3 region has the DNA TGCGCCAGCAGCCAAGGACAGGGGGCAGCCGGCTACACCTTC. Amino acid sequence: CASSQGQGAAGYTF.

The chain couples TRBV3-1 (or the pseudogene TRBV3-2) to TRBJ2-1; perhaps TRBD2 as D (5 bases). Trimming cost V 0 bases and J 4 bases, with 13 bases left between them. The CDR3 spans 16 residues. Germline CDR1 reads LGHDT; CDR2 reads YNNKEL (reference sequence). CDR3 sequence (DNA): TGTGCCAGCAGCCAAGATCGGGGAAAAACGTACAATGAGCAGTTCTTC. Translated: CASSQDRGKTYNEQFF.

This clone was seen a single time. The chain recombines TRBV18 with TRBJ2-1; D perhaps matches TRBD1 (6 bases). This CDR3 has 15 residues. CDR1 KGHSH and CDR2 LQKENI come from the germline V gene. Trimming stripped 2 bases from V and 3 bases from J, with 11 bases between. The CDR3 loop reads CASSPTTGNYNEQFF. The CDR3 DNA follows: TGTGCCAGCTCACCAACAACAGGGAACTACAATGAGCAGTTCTTC.

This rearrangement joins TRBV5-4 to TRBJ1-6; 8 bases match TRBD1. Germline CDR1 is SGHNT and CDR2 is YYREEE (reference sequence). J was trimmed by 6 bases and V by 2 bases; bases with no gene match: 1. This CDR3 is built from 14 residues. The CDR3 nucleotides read TGTGCCAGCAGCTTCGGACAGGGTAATTCACCCCTCCACTTT. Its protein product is CASSFGQGNSPLHF.

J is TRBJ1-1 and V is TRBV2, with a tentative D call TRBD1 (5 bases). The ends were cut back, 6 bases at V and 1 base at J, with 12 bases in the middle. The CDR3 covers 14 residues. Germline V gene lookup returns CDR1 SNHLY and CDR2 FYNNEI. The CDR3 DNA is TGTGCCAGCAGGGCGGACAACGCGAACACTGAAGCTTTCTTT. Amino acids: CASRADNANTEAFF.

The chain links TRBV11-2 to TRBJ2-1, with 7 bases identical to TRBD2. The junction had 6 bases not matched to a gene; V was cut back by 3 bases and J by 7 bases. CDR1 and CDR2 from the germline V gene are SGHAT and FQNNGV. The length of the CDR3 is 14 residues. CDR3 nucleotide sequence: TGTGCCAGCAGCTTGGGGGGGTCAAAAAATGAGCAGTTCTTC. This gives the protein CASSLGGSKNEQFF.

CDR3 coding DNA: TGTGCCAGCAGTCTGAACACCGGGGAGCTGTTTTTT. It translates to CASSLNTGELFF. The chain is built from TRBV27 and TRBJ2-2; D not certain. Trimming left V 5 bases short and J 1 base short, with 2 bases between. Germline V lookup: CDR1 MNHEY, CDR2 SMNVEV (reference sequence). The CDR3 is 12 residues long.

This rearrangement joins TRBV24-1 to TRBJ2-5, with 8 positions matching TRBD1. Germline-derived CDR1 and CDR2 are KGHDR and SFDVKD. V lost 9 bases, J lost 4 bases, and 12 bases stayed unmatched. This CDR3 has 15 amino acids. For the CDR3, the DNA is TGTGCCACCCAAGACACGCAGGGGGCAAGAGAGACCCAGTACTTC. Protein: CATQDTQGARETQYF.

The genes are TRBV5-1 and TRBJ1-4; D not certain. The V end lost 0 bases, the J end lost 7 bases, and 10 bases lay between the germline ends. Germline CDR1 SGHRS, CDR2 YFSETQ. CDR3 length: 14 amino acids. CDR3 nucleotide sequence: TGCGCCAGCAGCTTGGGGGGAGTGGGTGAAAAACTGTTTTTT. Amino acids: CASSLGGVGEKLFF.